A single sample is the source of the 15 T cell receptor beta chains below, sequenced in a study of cytomegalovirus exposure and HLA in healthy donors. Repertoires were generated with immunoSEQ multiplex PCR, while TCRdb's copy carries only in-frame clones and drops some. Of more than 45,000 clones in the sample, around 94% were seen once. Sequenced material: PBMCs. All receptors derive from a man aged 18 to 30 in good health and CMV-seronegative.

This clone was seen a single time. This chain connects TRBV5-6 to TRBJ1-5; perhaps TRBD1 as D (6 bases). The germline V gene has CDR1 SGHDT and CDR2 YYEEEE. This CDR3 region has 15 residues. The ends were cut back, 3 bases at V and 5 bases at J, with 15 bases in the middle. CDR3 DNA sequence: TGTGCCAGCAGCTCCGGGGGGCTGGGGGATCAGCCCCAGCATTTT. The encoded protein is CASSSGGLGDQPQHF.

CDR3 amino acids: CASTRDRGSQPQHF. The CDR3 DNA reads TGTGCCAGTACCAGGGACAGGGGGTCTCAGCCCCAGCATTTT. J is TRBJ1-5 and V is TRBV19; TRBD1 aligns across 11 bases. V lost 7 bases and J lost 6; bases outside the gene matches: 5. The germline V gene has CDR1 LNHDA and CDR2 SQIVND (reference sequence). The CDR3 loop spans 14 amino acids. The variable domain in full, completed from reference TRBV19 and TRBJ1-5, reads DGGITQSPKYLFRKEGQNVTLSCEQNLNHDAMYWYRQDPGQGLRLIYYSQIVNDFQKGDIAEGYSVSREKKESFPLTVTSAQKNPTAFYLCASTRDRGSQPQHFGDGTRLSIL.

This chain connects TRBV19 to TRBJ1-2, with TRBD1 matching 9 bases. Per the germline V gene, CDR1 is LNHDA and CDR2 is SQIVND (reference sequence). V shed 3 bases, J shed 2 bases, and the junction held 4 bases outside the gene matches. The CDR3 sequence is 15 residues long. Here the CDR3 DNA reads TGTGCCAGTAGTATTGCAGGACAGGGGAACTATGGCTACACCTTC. This codes for CASSIAGQGNYGYTF.

The CDR3 nucleotides are TGTGCCAGCTCCGCCGCCTCGGGAGGAAACACCATATATTTT. Its translation: CASSAASGGNTIYF. The gene calls are TRBV18 and TRBJ1-3, with D hard to call. CDR3 length equals 14 residues. V lost 6 bases, J lost 4 bases, and 13 bases lay in between. Germline CDR1 KGHSH, CDR2 LQKENI.

The V gene is TRBV30, the J gene TRBJ1-1; no definite D call. Germline CDR1 reads GTSNPN; CDR2 reads SVGIG (reference sequence). CDR3 length: 11 amino acids. Trimming removed 6 bases at V and 1 base at J, with 6 bases between. The CDR3 bases are TGTGCCTGTGACAAGAACACTGAAGCTTTCTTT. It yields the protein CACDKNTEAFF.

This chain uses TRBV6-5 with TRBJ1-1, with D hard to call. The CDR3 totals 15 residues. V was trimmed by 0 bases and J by 0 bases, leaving 8 bases between them. The germline V gene has CDR1 MNHEY and CDR2 SVGAGI. The CDR3, as DNA: TGTGCCAGCAGTTACTCTTACTATATGAACACTGAAGCTTTCTTT. It is translated as CASSYSYYMNTEAFF.

The V and J genes are TRBV4-2 and TRBJ2-7; possible D gene TRBD2, 6 bases. V dropped 0 bases and J dropped 0 bases, with 12 bases sitting between them. The length of the CDR3 is 16 residues. Germline values: CDR1 LGHNA, CDR2 YNFKEQ. CDR3: CASSQDFGGGSYEQYF. CDR3 DNA: TGTGCCAGCAGCCAAGATTTCGGGGGTGGCTCCTACGAGCAGTACTTC.

The rearrangement joins TRBV6-5 to TRBJ2-2; unclear D gene. Germline CDR1 MNHEY, CDR2 SVGAGI. V dropped 6 bases and J dropped 1 base, with 6 bases sitting between them. The CDR3 is 13 amino acids. The CDR3 reads CASRTLNTGELFF. For the CDR3, the DNA is TGTGCCAGCAGGACTCTGAACACCGGGGAGCTGTTTTTT.

This chain uses TRBV7-6 with TRBJ2-1; 9 bases match TRBD2. V was clipped by 5 bases and J by 6 bases; unmatched bases: 5. The CDR3 extends over 14 amino acids. Germline V lookup: CDR1 SGHVS, CDR2 FNYEAQ. The CDR3 sequence: CASSPGTSSNEQFF. CDR3 DNA sequence: TGTGCCAGCAGCCCGGGGACTAGCAGCAATGAGCAGTTCTTC.

The chain couples TRBV5-4 to TRBJ2-3; weak D call: TRBD1 (5 bases). Germline lookup yields CDR1 SGHNT and CDR2 YYREEE (reference sequence). Trimming left V 5 bases short and J 1 base short, with 14 bases between. The CDR3 runs 15 residues. This chain's CDR3 is CASRYRSGGTDTQYF. The CDR3 DNA reads as TGTGCCAGCAGGTACAGGTCGGGCGGCACAGATACGCAGTATTTT.

The J gene is TRBJ2-7, the V gene TRBV5-6; perhaps TRBD1 as D (6 bases). The CDR3 spans 12 residues. Trimming pared 5 bases from V and 6 bases from J, leaving 12 bases between. Germline CDR1 is SGHDT and CDR2 is YYEEEE. CDR3 nucleotide sequence: TGTGCCAGCAGGGCAGGGGTGTCCGAGCAGTACTTC. Translated: CASRAGVSEQYF.

The chain recombines TRBV27 with TRBJ2-7, with D possibly being TRBD2 (5 bases). Germline CDR1 reads MNHEY; CDR2 reads SMNVEV (reference sequence). V was trimmed by 8 bases and J by 0 bases, leaving 23 bases between them. This CDR3 is built from 17 residues. CDR3 loop: CASGYHDYLNSSYEQYF. The CDR3 bases are TGTGCCAGCGGTTACCATGACTACCTGAATAGCTCCTACGAGCAGTACTTC.

This chain links TRBV5-5 with TRBJ2-7, with TRBD2 matching over 7 bases. After removal of 0 bases from V and 0 bases from J, the junction contained 3 bases not matched to a gene. Germline assignment: CDR1 SGHKS and CDR2 YYEKEE (reference sequence). The CDR3 covers 15 residues. CDR3 DNA: TGTGCCAGCAGCTTGGCAGCGGGAAGCTCCTACGAGCAGTACTTC. It yields the protein CASSLAAGSSYEQYF.

This chain joins TRBV19 and TRBJ1-1; TRBD1 matches 8 bases. The trim removed 5 bases at V and 4 bases at J, leaving 6 bases unmatched. CDR1 is LNHDA, CDR2 SQIVND, per germline (reference sequence). The CDR3 totals 14 residues. CDR3 bases: TGTGCCAGTAGTCTTGACAGGGGCCGCACTGAAGCTTTCTTT. Protein: CASSLDRGRTEAFF.

The rearrangement joins TRBV28 to TRBJ1-5; D unclear. CDR3 size: 12 residues. The V and J ends lost 6 bases and 6 bases respectively, with 9 bases between them. Germline-derived CDR1 and CDR2 are MDHEN and SYDVKM. CDR3 sequence reads: CASSFSRQPQHF. The DNA for the CDR3 is TGTGCCAGCAGCTTCTCGCGTCAGCCCCAGCATTTT.